The rows below give T cell receptor beta chains drawn from one sample of a study of OX40 agonist ivuxolimab in advanced cancers. Repertoires were generated with immunoSEQ multiplex PCR, while TCRdb's copy carries only in-frame clones and drops some. The sample yields under 200,000 clones, 90% to 95% seen once. Here the sequenced sample was CD4+ or CD8+ T cells sorted from blood, taken in a trial of the OX40 agonist ivuxolimab. The source of these receptors is an adult with an advanced solid tumor such as melanoma, head and neck, liver or kidney cancer. Both conserved end residues are part of each CDR3. Each record gives: V gene, clone size, J gene, CDR3 protein. Rows give clone size only sometimes, using once, few, many, or a class for an expanded clone.

>TRBV5-4|.|TRBJ2-2
CASSLVVGTILANTGELFF
>TRBV9|.|TRBJ1-2
CASSVQRGGYTF
>TRBV19|.|.
CASSMQTASYEQYF
>TRBV28|.|TRBJ1-2
CASSLSPGRSYGYTF
>TRBV7-9|.|TRBJ2-1
CASSFLSGSYNEQFF
>TRBV4-3|.|TRBJ1-2
CASSQEVSHRGNYGYTF
>TRBV10-1|.|TRBJ2-1
CASSFTGTPYNEQFF
>TRBV30|.|TRBJ2-1
CAWTSGAYNEQFF
>TRBV11-2|.|TRBJ2-1
CASSDWLAGGPHNEQFF
>TRBV5-4|.|TRBJ1-3
CASSLDGQARSGNTIYF
>TRBV6-1|.|TRBJ2-3
CASRLAGAGDTQYF
>TRBV5-4|.|TRBJ1-6
CASSLDRGQGSPLHF
>TRBV7-2|.|TRBJ1-1
CASSSDTYTEAFF
>TRBV4-3|once|TRBJ1-2
CASSQLGQWNGYTF
>TRBV28|.|TRBJ1-2
CASSRAGSKLYGYTF
>TRBV10-2|.|TRBJ1-1
CASKVGGSTEAFF
>TRBV11-2|.|TRBJ2-1
CASSGVRFRGQFF
>TRBV10-3|.|TRBJ2-2
CAISVAGGGTGELFF
>TRBV7-3|once|TRBJ2-2
CASSPGQGRGNTGELFF
>TRBV30|.|TRBJ1-6
CAWEKGRVHSPLHF
>TRBV18|.|TRBJ1-2
CASSPPGWDGYTF
>TRBV9|.|TRBJ2-3
CASSRSSGWTAAGTDTQYF